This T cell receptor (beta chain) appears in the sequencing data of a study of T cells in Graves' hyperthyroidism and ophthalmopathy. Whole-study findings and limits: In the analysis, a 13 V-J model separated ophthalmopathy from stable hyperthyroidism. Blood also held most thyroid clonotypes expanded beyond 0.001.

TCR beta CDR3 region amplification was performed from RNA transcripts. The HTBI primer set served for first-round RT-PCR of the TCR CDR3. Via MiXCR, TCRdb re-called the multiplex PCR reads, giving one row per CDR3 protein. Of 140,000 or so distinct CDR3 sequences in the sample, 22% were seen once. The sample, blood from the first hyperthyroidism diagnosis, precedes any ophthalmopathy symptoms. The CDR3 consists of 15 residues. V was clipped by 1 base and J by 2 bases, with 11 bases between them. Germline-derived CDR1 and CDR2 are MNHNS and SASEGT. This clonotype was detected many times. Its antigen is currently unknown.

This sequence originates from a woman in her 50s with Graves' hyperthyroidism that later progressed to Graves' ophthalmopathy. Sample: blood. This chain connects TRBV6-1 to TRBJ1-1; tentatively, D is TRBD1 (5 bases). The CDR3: CASSEGRTGNTEAFF. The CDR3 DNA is TGTGCCAGCAGTGAAGGGAGAACAGGTAACACTGAAGCTTTCTTT.